These 4 T cell receptor beta chains were sequenced from one sample in a study of shared clonotypes between healthy human individuals. Using immunoSEQ multiplex PCR, the repertoire was profiled, and TCRdb retains in-frame clones only, with some absent. The repertoire includes approximately 1.4 million clones, 95% to 99% of them detected once, and roughly 0.45% sits in the top ten. The material sequenced was naive CD4+ T cells sorted from blood. Regarding subset: CD45RA+ positively selected. These TCRs come from a man younger than 40 in good health.

The chain couples TRBV7-2 to TRBJ2-4; 9 nucleotides line up with TRBD2. This CDR3 spans 15 amino acids. J gave up 3 bases and V 6 bases, and 6 bases lay outside the gene matches. Looked up from germline, CDR1 is SGHTA and CDR2 is FQGNSA. Here the CDR3 reads CASRYSGSVKNIQYF. For the CDR3, the DNA is TGTGCCAGCAGATATAGCGGGAGTGTCAAAAACATTCAGTACTTC.

A note on this clone: Other DNA sequences in this specimen translate into the identical CDR3. The V call is TRBV11-2, the J call TRBJ1-1, with D unresolved. The germline gives CDR1 SGHAT, CDR2 FQNNGV. The V gene lost 5 bases and the J gene lost 0 bases, with 7 bases spanning the gap. This CDR3 spans 13 amino acids. The CDR3 DNA follows: TGTGCCAGCAGCCCCACCTTGAACACTGAAGCTTTCTTT. This codes for CASSPTLNTEAFF.

The CDR3 DNA reads TGTGCCAGCAGCGTAGAGGGACTAGCTAACAATGAGCAGTTCTTC. This translates into CASSVEGLANNEQFF. V is TRBV9 and J is TRBJ2-1, with TRBD2 identical over 9 bases. Germline V gene sequence: CDR1 SGDLS, CDR2 YYNGEE. J gave up 5 bases and V 0 bases, and 3 bases lay outside the gene matches. The CDR3 has 15 residues.

The chain links TRBV7-2 to TRBJ2-7, with TRBD1 matching 7 bases. J gave up 4 bases and V 5 bases, and 8 bases lay outside the gene matches. The CDR3 consists of 14 residues. Germline V gene lookup returns CDR1 SGHTA and CDR2 FQGNSA. The CDR3 sequence: CASSVYRGPYEQYF. CDR3 sequence (DNA): TGTGCCAGCAGCGTATACAGGGGACCGTACGAGCAGTACTTC.